The clone carrying this TCR beta chain has more than one count but fewer than ten. The antigen is not known. Assay: immunoSEQ multiplex PCR; the TCRdb copy retains only in-frame clones and omits some. This table has some 70,000 clones, 75% to 85% appearing once. The source of the sample is a study of OX40 agonist ivuxolimab in advanced cancers. Overall study results and limits: Low clonal expansion, among the lowest seen, marked partial responders at 0.1-3.0 mg/kg.

The CDR3 contains 13 residues. The germline CDR1 and CDR2 sequences are SGHNT and YYREEE (reference sequence). V lost 0 bases, J lost 9 bases, and 13 bases lay in between. The clonotype comes from an adult with an advanced solid tumor such as melanoma, head and neck, liver or kidney cancer. The chain recombines TRBV5-4 with TRBJ2-7; D is ambiguous. The sequencing used CD4+ or CD8+ T cells sorted from blood, collected in a trial of the OX40 agonist ivuxolimab. The chain's CDR3 is CASSLGPPERQYF. The CDR3 region has the DNA TGTGCCAGCAGCTTGGGACCCCCGGAGAGGCAGTACTTC.